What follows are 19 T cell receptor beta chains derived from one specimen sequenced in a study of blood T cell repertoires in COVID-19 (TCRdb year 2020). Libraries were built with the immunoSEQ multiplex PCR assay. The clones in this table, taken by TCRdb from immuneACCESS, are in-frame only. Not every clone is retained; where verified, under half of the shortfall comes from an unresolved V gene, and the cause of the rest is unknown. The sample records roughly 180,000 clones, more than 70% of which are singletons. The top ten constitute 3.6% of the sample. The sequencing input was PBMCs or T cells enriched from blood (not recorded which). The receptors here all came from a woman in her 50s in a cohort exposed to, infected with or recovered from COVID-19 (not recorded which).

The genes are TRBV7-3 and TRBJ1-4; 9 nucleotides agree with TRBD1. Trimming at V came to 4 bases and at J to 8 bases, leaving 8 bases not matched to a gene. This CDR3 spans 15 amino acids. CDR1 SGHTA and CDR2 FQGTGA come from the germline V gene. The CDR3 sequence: CASSSTGGAAEKLFF. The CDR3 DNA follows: TGTGCCAGCAGCTCCACAGGGGGCGCAGCCGAAAAACTGTTTTTT.

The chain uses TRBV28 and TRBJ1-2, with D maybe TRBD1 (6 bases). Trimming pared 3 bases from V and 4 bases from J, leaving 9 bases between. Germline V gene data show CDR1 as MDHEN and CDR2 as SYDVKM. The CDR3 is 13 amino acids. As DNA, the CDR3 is TGTGCCAGCAGTTTTACAGGGCCCTATGGCTACACCTTC. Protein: CASSFTGPYGYTF.

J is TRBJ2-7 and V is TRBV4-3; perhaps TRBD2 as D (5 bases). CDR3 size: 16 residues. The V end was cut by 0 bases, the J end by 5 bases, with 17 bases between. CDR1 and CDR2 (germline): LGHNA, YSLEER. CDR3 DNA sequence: TGCGCCAGCAGCCAAGATACGGGAACCTCCTTAGACGAGCAGTACTTC. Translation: CASSQDTGTSLDEQYF.

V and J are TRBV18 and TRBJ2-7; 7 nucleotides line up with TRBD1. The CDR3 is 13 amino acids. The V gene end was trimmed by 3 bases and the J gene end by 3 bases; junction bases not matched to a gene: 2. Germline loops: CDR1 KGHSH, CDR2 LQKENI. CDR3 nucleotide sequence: TGTGCCAGCTCACCGGGACAGAACTACGAGCAGTACTTC. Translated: CASSPGQNYEQYF.

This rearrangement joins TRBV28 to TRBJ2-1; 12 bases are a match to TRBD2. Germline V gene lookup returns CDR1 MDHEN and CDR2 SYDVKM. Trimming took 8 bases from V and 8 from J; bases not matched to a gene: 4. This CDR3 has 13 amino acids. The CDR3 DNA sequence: TGTGCCAGCTATCTAGCGGGAGGGGATGAGCAGTTCTTC. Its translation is CASYLAGGDEQFF.

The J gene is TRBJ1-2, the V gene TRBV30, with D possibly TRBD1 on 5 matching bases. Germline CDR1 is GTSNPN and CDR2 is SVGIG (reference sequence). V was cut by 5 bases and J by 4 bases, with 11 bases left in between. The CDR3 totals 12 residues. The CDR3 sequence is CAWSQGSYGYTF. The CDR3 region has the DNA TGTGCCTGGTCCCAGGGATCCTATGGCTACACCTTC.

The CDR3 reads CASSSRQGNTGELFF. DNA of the CDR3: TGTGCCAGCAGCTCCCGACAGGGGAACACCGGGGAGCTGTTTTTT. The chain combines TRBV5-4 with TRBJ2-2, with 7 bases identical to TRBD1. Trimming cost V 3 bases and J 1 base; bases outside gene matches: 3. CDR3 length: 15 residues. The germline V gene has CDR1 SGHNT and CDR2 YYREEE (reference sequence). The full variable domain, rest sourced from reference TRBV5-4 and TRBJ2-2, is ETGVTQSPTHLIKTRGQQVTLRCSSQSGHNTVSWYQQALGQGPQFIFQYYREEENGRGNFPPRFSGLQFPNYSSELNVNALELDDSALYLCASSSRQGNTGELFFGEGSRLTVL.

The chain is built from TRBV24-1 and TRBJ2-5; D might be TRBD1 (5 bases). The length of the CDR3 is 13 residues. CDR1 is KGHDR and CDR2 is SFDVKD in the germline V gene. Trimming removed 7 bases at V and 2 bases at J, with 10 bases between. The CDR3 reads CATSKQDQETQYF. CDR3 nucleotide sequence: TGTGCCACCAGCAAACAGGATCAAGAGACCCAGTACTTC.

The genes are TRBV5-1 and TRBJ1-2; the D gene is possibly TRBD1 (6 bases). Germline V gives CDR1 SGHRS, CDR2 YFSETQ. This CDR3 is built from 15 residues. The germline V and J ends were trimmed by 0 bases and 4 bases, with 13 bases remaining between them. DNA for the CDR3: TGCGCCAGCAGCTTGGGGGACCAGGGGCTCTATGGCTACACCTTC. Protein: CASSLGDQGLYGYTF.

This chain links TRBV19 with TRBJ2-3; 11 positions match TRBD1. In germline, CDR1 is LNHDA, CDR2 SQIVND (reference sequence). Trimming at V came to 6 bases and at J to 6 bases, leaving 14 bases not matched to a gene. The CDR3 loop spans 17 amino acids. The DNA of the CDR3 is TGTGCCAGTAGCCGACTCCGGGACAGGGGGATTGGGGATACGCAGTATTTT. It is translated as CASSRLRDRGIGDTQYF.

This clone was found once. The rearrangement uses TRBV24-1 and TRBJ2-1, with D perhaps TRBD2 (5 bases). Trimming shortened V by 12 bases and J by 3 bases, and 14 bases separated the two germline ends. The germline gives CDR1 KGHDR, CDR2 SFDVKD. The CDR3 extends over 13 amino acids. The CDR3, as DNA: TGTGCCCCCCCGGAGGACCGCTACAATGAGCAGTTCTTC. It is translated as CAPPEDRYNEQFF.

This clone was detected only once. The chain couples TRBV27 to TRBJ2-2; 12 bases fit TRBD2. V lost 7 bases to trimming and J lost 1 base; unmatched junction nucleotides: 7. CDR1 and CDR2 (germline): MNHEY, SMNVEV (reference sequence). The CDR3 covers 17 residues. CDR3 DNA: TGTGCCAGCACCCCACTAGCGGGAGGTTGGAACACCGGGGAGCTGTTTTTT. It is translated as CASTPLAGGWNTGELFF.

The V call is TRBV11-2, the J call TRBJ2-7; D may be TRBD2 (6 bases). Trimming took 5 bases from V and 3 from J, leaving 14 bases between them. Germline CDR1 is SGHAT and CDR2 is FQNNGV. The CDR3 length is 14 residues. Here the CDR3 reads CASSRGLPNYEQYF. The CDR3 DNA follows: TGTGCCAGCAGCCGCGGACTACCTAACTACGAGCAGTACTTC. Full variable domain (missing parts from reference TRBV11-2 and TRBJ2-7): EAGVAQSPRYKIIEKRQSVAFWCNPISGHATLYWYQQILGQGPKLLIQFQNNGVVDDSQLPKDRFSAERLKGVDSTLKIQPAKLEDSAVYLCASSRGLPNYEQYFGPGTRLTVT.

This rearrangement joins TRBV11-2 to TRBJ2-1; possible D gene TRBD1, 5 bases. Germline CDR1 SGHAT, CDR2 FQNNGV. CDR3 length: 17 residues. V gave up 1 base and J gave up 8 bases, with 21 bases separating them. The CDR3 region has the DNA TGTGCCAGCAGCTTAGTTCAGTTTTGGCAGGGTGTCTATGAGCAGTTCTTC. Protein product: CASSLVQFWQGVYEQFF.

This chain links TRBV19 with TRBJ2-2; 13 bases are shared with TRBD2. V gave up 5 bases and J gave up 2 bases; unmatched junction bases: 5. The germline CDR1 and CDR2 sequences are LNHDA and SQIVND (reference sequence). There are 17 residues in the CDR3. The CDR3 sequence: CASSVRLAGGNTGELFF. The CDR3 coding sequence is TGTGCCAGTAGTGTCCGACTAGCGGGGGGTAACACCGGGGAGCTGTTTTTT.

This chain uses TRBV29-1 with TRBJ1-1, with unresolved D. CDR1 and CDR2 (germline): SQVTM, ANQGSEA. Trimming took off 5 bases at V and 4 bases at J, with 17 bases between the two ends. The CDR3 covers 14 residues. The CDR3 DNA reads TGCAGCGTTCTCGGCGGAGGGTGGAGCACTGAAGCTTTCTTT. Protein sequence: CSVLGGGWSTEAFF.

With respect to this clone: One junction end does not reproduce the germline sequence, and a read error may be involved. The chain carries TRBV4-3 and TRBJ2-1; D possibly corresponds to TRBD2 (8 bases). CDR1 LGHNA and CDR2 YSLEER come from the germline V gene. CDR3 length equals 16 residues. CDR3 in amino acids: CASSLLGGGGTDEQFF. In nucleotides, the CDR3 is TGCGCCAGTAGCCTCCTAGGGGGCGGGGGGACGGATGAGCAGTTCTTC.

The CDR3 spells CASRKDRGSLDGYTF. In DNA, the CDR3 is TGTGCCAGCAGGAAGGACAGGGGGTCCCTAGACGGCTACACCTTC. V usage is TRBV2 and J usage is TRBJ1-2; 10 positions match TRBD1. This CDR3 spans 15 amino acids. J lost 8 bases, V lost 6 bases, and 12 bases had no gene match. CDR1 SNHLY and CDR2 FYNNEI come from the germline V gene.

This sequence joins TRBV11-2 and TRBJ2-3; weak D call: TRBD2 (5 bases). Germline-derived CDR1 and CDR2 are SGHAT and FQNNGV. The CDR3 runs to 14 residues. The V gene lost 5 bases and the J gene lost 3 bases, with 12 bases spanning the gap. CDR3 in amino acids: CASSKTGKTDTQYF. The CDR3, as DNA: TGTGCCAGCAGCAAGACGGGGAAAACAGATACGCAGTATTTT.